The rows below give T cell receptor beta chains drawn from one sample of a study. TCRdb re-called the 5' RACE reads through MiXCR, storing one row per CDR3 protein. This table has about 7,000 distinct CDR3 sequences, 73% appearing once. What was sequenced was tumor-infiltrating Tregs sorted from the breast tumor. Receptors were obtained from a female donor with breast cancer. Both conserved end residues are trimmed from each CDR3.

V gene: TRBV5-6
CDR3 length: 11
CDR3 protein: ASSSAGFYEQY

V gene: TRBV3-1
CDR3 length: 11
CDR3 protein: ASSQDPSTEAF

V gene: TRBV6-2/TRBV6-3
CDR3 length: 14
CDR3 protein: ASSHSRDRKFCEQY

V gene: TRBV4-2
CDR3 length: 12
CDR3 protein: ASSHVGGADEQF

V gene: TRBV5-1
CDR3 length: 14
CDR3 protein: ASSLDVGSKNYGYT

V gene: TRBV6-5
CDR3 length: 13
CDR3 protein: ASSYWAEPGGEQY

V gene: TRBV10-3
CDR3 length: 15
CDR3 protein: AISPDWGPNSGNTIY

V gene: TRBV12-3/TRBV12-4
CDR3 length: 12
CDR3 protein: ASSWYTTQNEQF

V gene: TRBV11-2
CDR3 length: 15
CDR3 protein: ASSRTMRGGFQETQY

V gene: TRBV5-4
CDR3 length: 12
CDR3 protein: ASSLGRWGVPLH

V gene: TRBV7-3
CDR3 length: 14
CDR3 protein: ASSSDRGQDTGELF

V gene: TRBV5-5
CDR3 length: 12
CDR3 protein: ASSLQTPDPLQF

V gene: TRBV7-6
CDR3 length: 12
CDR3 protein: ASSSLAGYNEQF

V gene: TRBV6-5
CDR3 length: 12
CDR3 protein: ASSSIVSGTEQF

V gene: TRBV20-1
CDR3 length: 12
CDR3 protein: SALAGGTPDTQY

V gene: TRBV6-5
CDR3 length: 13
CDR3 protein: ASSRDQQGGNEQF

V gene: TRBV12-3/TRBV12-4
CDR3 length: 13
CDR3 protein: ASRPTTGLGTEAF

V gene: TRBV4-1
CDR3 length: 13
CDR3 protein: ASSQGGQAKNIQY

V gene: TRBV20-1
CDR3 length: 13
CDR3 protein: SARDQVSGTDTQY

V gene: TRBV10-3
CDR3 length: 12
CDR3 protein: AISEGTLKETQY

V gene: TRBV10-3
CDR3 length: 11
CDR3 protein: ATLAGESNEQY

V gene: TRBV20-1
CDR3 length: 11
CDR3 protein: SASKGLRQPQH

V gene: TRBV7-7
CDR3 length: 11
CDR3 protein: ASSPGQGYEQY

V gene: TRBV5-6
CDR3 length: 14
CDR3 protein: ASSFTLGLPNTEAF

V gene: TRBV5-1
CDR3 length: 14
CDR3 protein: ASRSDSSGSTDTQY

V gene: TRBV11-3
CDR3 length: 14
CDR3 protein: ASSTRDLSPYNEQF

V gene: TRBV20-1
CDR3 length: 13
CDR3 protein: SARVWVAETYEQY

V gene: TRBV21-1
CDR3 length: 8
CDR3 protein: ASTGLTQH

V gene: TRBV10-2
CDR3 length: 16
CDR3 protein: ASSYTAGVSLITDTQY

V gene: TRBV20-1
CDR3 length: 13
CDR3 protein: SARGTGENLDTQY

V gene: TRBV29-1
CDR3 length: 12
CDR3 protein: SVDDKGPRSGYT

V gene: TRBV18
CDR3 length: 15
CDR3 protein: ASSPPLAGGAYNEQF

V gene: TRBV5-1
CDR3 length: 12
CDR3 protein: ASSQTGTTDTQY

V gene: TRBV20-1
CDR3 length: 13
CDR3 protein: SVSGRATTGETQY

V gene: TRBV10-1
CDR3 length: 13
CDR3 protein: ASSGRTSGRNEQF

V gene: TRBV7-8
CDR3 length: 12
CDR3 protein: ASSLEADNSPLH

V gene: TRBV28
CDR3 length: 12
CDR3 protein: ASSSRERVHEQY

V gene: TRBV3-1
CDR3 length: 12
CDR3 protein: ASSPLLSSDEQF

V gene: TRBV4-2
CDR3 length: 14
CDR3 protein: ASSQVAGEGTYEQY

V gene: TRBV2
CDR3 length: 13
CDR3 protein: ASRPRQNSNQPQH

V gene: TRBV20-1
CDR3 length: 10
CDR3 protein: RGDYQNTEAF

V gene: TRBV6-1
CDR3 length: 9
CDR3 protein: ASSAANEQF

V gene: TRBV5-1
CDR3 length: 11
CDR3 protein: ASSLTEDYEQY

V gene: TRBV15
CDR3 length: 11
CDR3 protein: ATRAGTTDTQY

V gene: TRBV4-1
CDR3 length: 11
CDR3 protein: ASSQDPGDEQF